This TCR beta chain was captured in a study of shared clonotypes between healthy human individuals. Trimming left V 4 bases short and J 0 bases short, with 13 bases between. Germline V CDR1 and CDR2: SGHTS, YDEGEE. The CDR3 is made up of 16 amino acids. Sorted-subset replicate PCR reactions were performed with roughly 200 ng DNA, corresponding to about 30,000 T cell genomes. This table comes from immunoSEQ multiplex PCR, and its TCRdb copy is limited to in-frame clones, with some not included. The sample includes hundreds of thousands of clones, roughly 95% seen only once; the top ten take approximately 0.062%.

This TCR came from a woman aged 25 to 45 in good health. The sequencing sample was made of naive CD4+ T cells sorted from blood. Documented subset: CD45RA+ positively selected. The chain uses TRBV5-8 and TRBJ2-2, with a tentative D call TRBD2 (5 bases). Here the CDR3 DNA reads TGTGCCAGCAGCATGGAGGATGGTTCGAACACCGGGGAGCTGTTTTTT. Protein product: CASSMEDGSNTGELFF.